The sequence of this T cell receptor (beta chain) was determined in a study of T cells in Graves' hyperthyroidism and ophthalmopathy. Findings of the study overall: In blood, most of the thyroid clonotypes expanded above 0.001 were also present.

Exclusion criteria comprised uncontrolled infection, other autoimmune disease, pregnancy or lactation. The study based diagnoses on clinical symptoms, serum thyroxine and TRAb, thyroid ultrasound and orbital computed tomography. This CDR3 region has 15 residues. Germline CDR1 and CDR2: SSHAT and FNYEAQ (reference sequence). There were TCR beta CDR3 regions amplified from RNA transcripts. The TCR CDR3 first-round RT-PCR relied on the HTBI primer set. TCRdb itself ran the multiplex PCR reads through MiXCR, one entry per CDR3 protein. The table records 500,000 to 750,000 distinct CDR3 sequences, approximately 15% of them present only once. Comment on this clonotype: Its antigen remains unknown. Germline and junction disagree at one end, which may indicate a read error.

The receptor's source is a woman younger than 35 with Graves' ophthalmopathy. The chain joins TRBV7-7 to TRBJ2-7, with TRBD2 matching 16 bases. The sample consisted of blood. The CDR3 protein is CASSSGLAGGSEQYF. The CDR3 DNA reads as TGTGCTAGCAGCTCGGGACTAGCGGGAGGGTCCGAGCAGTACTTC.